Each of the 20 T cell receptor beta chains below was sequenced from the same sample in a study of early T cells in non-severe SARS-CoV-2 infection. One entry per CDR3 protein results from TCRdb running MiXCR on the 5' RACE reads. The sample includes tens of thousands of distinct CDR3 sequences, 5% to 5.5% seen only once; the top ten take under 5.5%. Sequenced here: whole blood, sampled at baseline. The receptors were gathered from an adult who was a healthcare worker with PCR-confirmed SARS-CoV-2 infection or an uninfected control (not recorded which).

This clonotype was observed at least ten times. The V gene is TRBV30, the J gene TRBJ1-1; D gene uncertain. CDR1 is GTSNPN, CDR2 SVGIG, per germline (reference sequence). The V and J ends lost 0 bases and 11 bases respectively, with 16 bases between them. This CDR3 has 13 residues. The CDR3 spells CAWSVPGPLVAFF. The CDR3 DNA sequence: TGTGCCTGGAGTGTACCCGGACCCCTCGTTGCTTTCTTT.

The rearrangement links TRBV5-5 to TRBJ1-2; D is perhaps TRBD1 (5 bases). Germline CDR1 is SGHKS and CDR2 is YYEKEE (reference sequence). The CDR3 totals 14 residues. V was shortened by 1 base and J by 3 bases, with 10 bases between the two germline ends. The CDR3 spells CASSLYGRDYGYTF. The CDR3 bases are TGTGCCAGCAGCTTGTACGGCAGGGACTATGGCTACACCTTC.

The chain combines TRBV5-1 with TRBJ2-2; 7 positions agree with TRBD1. The V and J ends lost 4 bases and 4 bases, in that order; junction bases with no gene match: 7. Germline V gene sequence: CDR1 SGHRS, CDR2 YFSETQ. The CDR3 is 15 amino acids. In nucleotides, the CDR3 is TGCGCCAGCAGCAATGACAGGGCGGGCACCGGGGAGCTGTTTTTT. Its protein product is CASSNDRAGTGELFF.

In the case of this clonotype: Since a much larger clone is just one base distant, this may be a read error. The rearrangement uses TRBV20-1 and TRBJ2-2; 13 nucleotides match TRBD2. Trimming took 2 bases from V and 7 from J; bases not matched to a gene: 7. The CDR3 sequence is 16 residues long. The germline CDR1 and CDR2 sequences are DFQATT and SNEGSKA (reference sequence). The CDR3 is CSARHGLAGAIGELFF. CDR3 in DNA: TGCAGTGCTAGACACGGACTAGCGGGAGCAATCGGGGAGCTGTTTTTT.

At least ten counts were recorded for this clonotype. J is TRBJ2-3 and V is TRBV7-9; 10 bases are shared with TRBD1. CDR3 length: 16 residues. V lost 5 bases and J lost 3; bases outside the gene matches: 8. Germline CDR1 and CDR2: SEHNR and FQNEAQ (reference sequence). CDR3 in DNA: TGTGCCAGCAGCCCCCCCGGGACAGGGGCGACAGATACGCAGTATTTT. Protein product: CASSPPGTGATDTQYF.

The chain uses TRBV10-2 and TRBJ2-5; no clear D gene. This CDR3 is built from 12 residues. Germline lookup yields CDR1 WSHSY and CDR2 SAAADI. V lost 4 bases and J lost 3, with 6 bases in between. The CDR3 loop reads CASSVKKETQYF. The CDR3 DNA sequence: TGCGCCAGCAGTGTGAAGAAAGAGACCCAGTACTTC.

This clonotype appeared many times. The V and J genes are TRBV3-1 and TRBJ1-1; D is unclear. The CDR3 totals 13 residues. Germline V gene data show CDR1 as LGHDT and CDR2 as YNNKEL (reference sequence). Trimming pared 3 bases from V and 1 base from J, leaving 6 bases between. The CDR3 protein is CASSQYTNTEAFF. The CDR3 DNA reads as TGTGCCAGCAGCCAGTACACGAACACTGAAGCTTTCTTT.

This clonotype was seen at least ten times. This chain uses TRBV28 with TRBJ2-1, with D unresolved. CDR1 and CDR2 from the germline V gene are MDHEN and SYDVKM. The CDR3 is 14 residues long. V lost 2 bases and J 9 bases, leaving 14 bases between the germline ends. In nucleotides, the CDR3 is TGTGCCAGCAGTTTAAGCCAACGGTGGGGTGAGCAGTTCTTC. Translation: CASSLSQRWGEQFF.

This clonotype was detected many times. V and J are TRBV4-1 and TRBJ2-4; D gene unclear. Trimming stripped 1 base from V and 2 bases from J, with 9 bases between. This CDR3 has 15 amino acids. Looked up from germline, CDR1 is MGHRA and CDR2 is YSYEKL. The CDR3 nucleotides read TGCGCCAGCAGCCAAGTAGCAGGCACCAAAAACATTCAGTACTTC. The encoded protein is CASSQVAGTKNIQYF.

Only a few counts were recorded for this clonotype. The J gene is TRBJ2-7, the V gene TRBV5-4; possible D gene TRBD2, 6 bases. The V end lost 0 bases, the J end lost 1 base, and 14 bases lay between the germline ends. The CDR3 runs to 16 residues. The germline V gene has CDR1 SGHNT and CDR2 YYREEE (reference sequence). The CDR3 reads CASSLGGGVGSYEQYF. The CDR3 bases are TGTGCCAGCAGCTTGGGCGGCGGGGTCGGGTCCTACGAGCAGTACTTC.

This clonotype was counted at least ten times. This chain links TRBV29-1 with TRBJ2-7; 8 nucleotides line up with TRBD1. J was trimmed by 2 bases and V by 2 bases; bases with no gene match: 5. The CDR3 length is 14 residues. The germline CDR1 and CDR2 sequences are SQVTM and ANQGSEA. CDR3 loop: CSVESQGVTYEQYF. CDR3 DNA: TGCAGCGTTGAATCACAGGGGGTCACCTACGAGCAGTACTTC.

This clonotype was detected ten times or more. The V call is TRBV10-1, the J call TRBJ2-6; maybe TRBD1 (6 bases). V lost 3 bases to trimming and J lost 1 base, with 10 bases between them. The CDR3 sequence is 16 residues long. Looked up from germline, CDR1 is WNHNN and CDR2 is SYGVQD (reference sequence). The CDR3 region has the DNA TGCGCCAGCAGTGATTCCACAGGGTCTGGGGCCAACGTCCTGACTTTC. Translated, it gives CASSDSTGSGANVLTF.

This clonotype was picked up many times. The chain carries TRBV7-9 and TRBJ2-1, with 9 nucleotides matching TRBD2. The CDR3 has 15 residues. The ends lost 5 bases at V and 1 base at J; junction bases unmatched: 3. CDR1 SEHNR and CDR2 FQNEAQ come from the germline V gene (reference sequence). The CDR3 DNA sequence: TGTGCCAGCAGCCCTGGACTAGCGTCCTACAATGAGCAGTTCTTC. Encoded protein: CASSPGLASYNEQFF.

There are many counts of this clonotype. V usage is TRBV7-9 and J usage is TRBJ2-5; either TRBD1 or TRBD2 may fit D (5 bases each). V lost 5 bases and J lost 3, with 13 bases in between. The CDR3 sequence is 14 residues long. Germline V gene lookup returns CDR1 SEHNR and CDR2 FQNEAQ (reference sequence). In nucleotides, the CDR3 is TGTGCCAGCAGCCCAGGGCCCGGGGAAGAGACCCAGTACTTC. Its protein product is CASSPGPGEETQYF.

This clonotype has a count of ten or more. The chain links TRBV27 to TRBJ2-7; 10 bases map to TRBD1. The CDR3 loop spans 14 amino acids. The V and J ends lost 9 bases and 4 bases, in that order; junction bases with no gene match: 9. Germline V gene lookup returns CDR1 MNHEY and CDR2 SMNVEV (reference sequence). The CDR3, as DNA: TGTGCCAGTAACCGCGGGGGACAGGGGTACGAGCAGTACTTC. The encoded protein is CASNRGGQGYEQYF.

This clonotype came up many times. The chain couples TRBV10-1 to TRBJ1-6; D is ambiguous. The germline V and J ends were trimmed by 7 bases and 10 bases, with 11 bases remaining between them. The CDR3 loop spans 12 amino acids. Looked up from germline, CDR1 is WNHNN and CDR2 is SYGVQD (reference sequence). The CDR3 DNA reads TGCGCCAGCAACGGTCCAGAATCACCCCTCCACTTT. Encoded protein: CASNGPESPLHF.

This clonotype was detected a few times. The gene calls are TRBV5-4 and TRBJ2-1; TRBD2 is a possible D gene (7 bases). Looked up from germline, CDR1 is SGHNT and CDR2 is YYREEE (reference sequence). Trimming removed 4 bases from V and 0 bases from J, with 20 bases in between. CDR3 size: 18 residues. CDR3 residues: CASSGGGTGLSSYNEQFF. CDR3 coding DNA: TGTGCCAGCAGCGGGGGGGGCACGGGACTGAGCTCCTACAATGAGCAGTTCTTC.

This clonotype was seen ten or more times. V is TRBV12-3 or TRBV12-4 and J is TRBJ1-2; D is unclear. The CDR3 sequence is 12 residues long. V lost 6 bases and J 4 bases, leaving 9 bases between the germline ends. In DNA form, the CDR3 reads TGTGCCAGCAGCTTGACCGTCTATGGCTACACCTTC. Encoded protein: CASSLTVYGYTF.

Ten or more counts support this clonotype. The rearrangement joins TRBV5-1 to TRBJ2-3; unclear D gene. The CDR3 runs 15 residues. Between the trimmed V and J ends, which lost 1 base and 0 bases, there was a span of 9 bases. Germline CDR1 reads SGHRS; CDR2 reads YFSETQ. The CDR3 sequence is CASSLLGLSTDTQYF. DNA for the CDR3: TGCGCCAGCAGCTTGTTAGGGTTGAGCACAGATACGCAGTATTTT. The entire variable domain, with the rest obtained from reference TRBV5-1 and TRBJ2-3, is as follows: KAGVTQTPRYLIKTRGQQVTLSCSPISGHRSVSWYQQTPGQGLQFLFEYFSETQRNKGNFPGRFSGRQFSNSRSEMNVSTLELGDSALYLCASSLLGLSTDTQYFGPGTRLTVL.

This clonotype came up many times. The gene calls are TRBV7-8 and TRBJ2-1, with D possibly TRBD1 on 8 matching bases. V lost 5 bases, J lost 2 bases, and 22 bases lay in between. This CDR3 comprises 18 residues. Germline V lookup: CDR1 SGHVS, CDR2 FQNEAQ. As DNA, the CDR3 is TGTGCCAGCAGCCCAGACAGGGGTGGGCGGGAGCCCTACAATGAGCAGTTCTTC. Protein sequence: CASSPDRGGREPYNEQFF.